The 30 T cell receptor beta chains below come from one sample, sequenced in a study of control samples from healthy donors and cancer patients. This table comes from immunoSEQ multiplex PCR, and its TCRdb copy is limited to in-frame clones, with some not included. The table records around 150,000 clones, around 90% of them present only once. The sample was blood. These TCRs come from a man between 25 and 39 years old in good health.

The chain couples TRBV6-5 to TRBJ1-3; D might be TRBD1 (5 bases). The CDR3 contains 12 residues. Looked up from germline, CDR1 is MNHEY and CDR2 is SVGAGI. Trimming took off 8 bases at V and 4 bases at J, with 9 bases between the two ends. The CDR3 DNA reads TGTGCCAGCGGGGGTCCCGGAAACACCATATATTTT. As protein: CASGGPGNTIYF.

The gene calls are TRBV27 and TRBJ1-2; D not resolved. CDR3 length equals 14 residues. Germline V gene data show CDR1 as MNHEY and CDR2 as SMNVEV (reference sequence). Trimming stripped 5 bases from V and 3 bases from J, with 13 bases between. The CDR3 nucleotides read TGTGCCAGCAGTCTAGGGATGCCGGACTATGGCTACACCTTC. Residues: CASSLGMPDYGYTF.

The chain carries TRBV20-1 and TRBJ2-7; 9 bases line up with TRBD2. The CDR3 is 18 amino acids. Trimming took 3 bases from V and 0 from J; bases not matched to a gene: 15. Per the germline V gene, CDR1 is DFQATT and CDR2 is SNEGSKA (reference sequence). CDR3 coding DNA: TGCAGTGCTAGTGGTCCTAGCGGGGCCCCCCAGATCTCCTACGAGCAGTACTTC. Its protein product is CSASGPSGAPQISYEQYF.

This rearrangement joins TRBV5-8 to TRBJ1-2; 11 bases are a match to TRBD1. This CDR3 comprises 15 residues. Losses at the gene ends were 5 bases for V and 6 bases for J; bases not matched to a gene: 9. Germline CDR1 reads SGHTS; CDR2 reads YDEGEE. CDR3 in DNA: TGTGCCAGCAGATGGCGGGGGACAGGGGGAGATGGCTACACCTTC. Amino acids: CASRWRGTGGDGYTF.

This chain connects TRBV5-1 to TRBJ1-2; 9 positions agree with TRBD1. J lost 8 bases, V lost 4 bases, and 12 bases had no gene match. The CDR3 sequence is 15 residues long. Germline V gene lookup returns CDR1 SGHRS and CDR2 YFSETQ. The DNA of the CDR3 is TGCGCCAGCAGCCTGCAGACCGGGACAGGGACCGGCTACACCTTC. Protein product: CASSLQTGTGTGYTF.

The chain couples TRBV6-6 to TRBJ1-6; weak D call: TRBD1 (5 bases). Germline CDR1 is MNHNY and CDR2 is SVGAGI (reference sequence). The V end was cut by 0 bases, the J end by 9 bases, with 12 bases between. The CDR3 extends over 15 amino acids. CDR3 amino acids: CASSYSETDFSPLHF. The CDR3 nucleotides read TGTGCCAGCAGTTACTCTGAGACAGACTTTTCACCCCTCCACTTT.

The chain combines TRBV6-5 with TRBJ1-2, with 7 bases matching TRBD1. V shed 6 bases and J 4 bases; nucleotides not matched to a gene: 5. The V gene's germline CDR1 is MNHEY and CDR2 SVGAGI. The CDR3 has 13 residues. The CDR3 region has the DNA TGTGCCAGCAGGAGACAGGGATCCTATGGCTACACCTTC. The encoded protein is CASRRQGSYGYTF.

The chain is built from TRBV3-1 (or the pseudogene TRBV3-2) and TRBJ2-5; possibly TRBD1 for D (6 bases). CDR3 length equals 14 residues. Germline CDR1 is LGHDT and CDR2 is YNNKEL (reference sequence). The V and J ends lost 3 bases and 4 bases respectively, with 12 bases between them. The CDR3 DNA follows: TGTGCCAGCAGCCAGTCAGGGGCTGGAGAGACCCAGTACTTC. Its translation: CASSQSGAGETQYF.

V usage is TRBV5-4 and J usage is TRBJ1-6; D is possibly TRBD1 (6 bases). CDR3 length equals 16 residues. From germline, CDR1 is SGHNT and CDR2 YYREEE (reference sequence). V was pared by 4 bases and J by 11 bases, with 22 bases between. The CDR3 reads CASSVDPGTSGAPLHF. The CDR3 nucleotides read TGTGCCAGCAGCGTGGACCCCGGGACATCAGGAGCACCCCTCCACTTT.

The CDR3 DNA reads as TGTGCCAGCAGTTCCATCAGGCTGGCGGGAGAGAATGAGCAGTTCTTC. It translates to CASSSIRLAGENEQFF. The chain has TRBV28 and TRBJ2-1, with 7 bases that match TRBD2. CDR3 length: 16 residues. Germline CDR1 is MDHEN and CDR2 is SYDVKM. The J segment lost 7 bases and the V segment lost 4 bases, leaving 13 bases of the junction unmatched.

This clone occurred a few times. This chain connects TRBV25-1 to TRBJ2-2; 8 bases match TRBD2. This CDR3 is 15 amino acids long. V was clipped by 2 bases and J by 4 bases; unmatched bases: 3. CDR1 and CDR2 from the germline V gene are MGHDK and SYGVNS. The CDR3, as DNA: TGTGCCAGCAGTGAAAACGGGAGGGCCACCGGGGAGCTGTTTTTT. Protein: CASSENGRATGELFF.

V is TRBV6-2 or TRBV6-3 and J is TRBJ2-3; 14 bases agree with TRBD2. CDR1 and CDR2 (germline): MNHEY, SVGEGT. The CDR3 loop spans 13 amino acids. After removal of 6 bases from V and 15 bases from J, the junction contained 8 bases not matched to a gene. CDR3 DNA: TGTGCCAGCAGCGACAGACTAGCGGGGGGGCAATATTTT. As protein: CASSDRLAGGQYF.

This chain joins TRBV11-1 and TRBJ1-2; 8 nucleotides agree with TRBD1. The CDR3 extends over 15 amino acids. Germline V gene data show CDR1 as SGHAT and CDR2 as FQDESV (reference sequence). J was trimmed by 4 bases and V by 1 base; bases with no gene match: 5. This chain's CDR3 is CASSLEGTGGYGYTF. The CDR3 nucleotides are TGTGCCAGCAGCTTAGAAGGGACAGGAGGCTATGGCTACACCTTC. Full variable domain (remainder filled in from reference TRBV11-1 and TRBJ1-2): EAEVAQSPRYKITEKSQAVAFWCDPISGHATLYWYRQILGQGPELLVQFQDESVVDDSQLPKDRFSAERLKGVDSTLKIQPAELGDSAMYLCASSLEGTGGYGYTFGSGTRLTVV.

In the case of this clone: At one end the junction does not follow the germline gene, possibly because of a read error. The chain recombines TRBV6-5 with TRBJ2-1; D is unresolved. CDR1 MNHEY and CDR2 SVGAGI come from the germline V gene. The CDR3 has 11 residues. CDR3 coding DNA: TGTGCCAGCAACTCCCACAATGAGCAGTTCTTC. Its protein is CASNSHNEQFF.

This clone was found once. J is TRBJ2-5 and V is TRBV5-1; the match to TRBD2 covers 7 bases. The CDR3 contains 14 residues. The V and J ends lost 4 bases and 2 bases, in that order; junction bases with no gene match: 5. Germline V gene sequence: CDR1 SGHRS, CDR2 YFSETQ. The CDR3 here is CASSIGLGQETQYF. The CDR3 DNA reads TGCGCCAGCAGCATCGGACTAGGACAAGAGACCCAGTACTTC.

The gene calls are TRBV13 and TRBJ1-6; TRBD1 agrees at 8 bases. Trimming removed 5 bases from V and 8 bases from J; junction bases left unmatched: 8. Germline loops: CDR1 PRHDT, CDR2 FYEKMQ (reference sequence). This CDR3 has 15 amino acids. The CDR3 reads CASSIRTGIDSPLHF. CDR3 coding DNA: TGTGCCAGCAGCATCAGGACAGGGATCGATTCACCCCTCCACTTT.

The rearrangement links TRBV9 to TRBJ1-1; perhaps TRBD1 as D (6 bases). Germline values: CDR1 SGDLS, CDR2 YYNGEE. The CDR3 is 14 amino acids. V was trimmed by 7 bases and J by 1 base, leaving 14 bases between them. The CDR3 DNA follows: TGTGCCAGCGACCGAGGGGGGGCGAACACTGAAGCTTTCTTT. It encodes CASDRGGANTEAFF.

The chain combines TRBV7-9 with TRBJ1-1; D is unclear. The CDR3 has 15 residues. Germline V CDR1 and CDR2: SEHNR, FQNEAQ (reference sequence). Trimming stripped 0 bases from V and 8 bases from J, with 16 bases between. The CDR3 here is CASSLASGRAPEAFF. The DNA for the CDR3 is TGTGCCAGCAGCTTAGCGAGCGGTAGGGCCCCAGAAGCTTTCTTT.

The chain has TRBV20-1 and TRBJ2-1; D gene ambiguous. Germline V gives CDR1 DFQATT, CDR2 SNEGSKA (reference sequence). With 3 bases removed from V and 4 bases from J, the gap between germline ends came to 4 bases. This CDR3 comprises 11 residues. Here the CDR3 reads CSASGYNEQFF. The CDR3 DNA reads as TGCAGTGCTAGCGGGTACAATGAGCAGTTCTTC.

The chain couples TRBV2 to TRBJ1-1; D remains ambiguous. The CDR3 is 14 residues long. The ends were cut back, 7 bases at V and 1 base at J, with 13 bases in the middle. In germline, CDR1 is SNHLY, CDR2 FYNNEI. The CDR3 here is CASNKGPANTEAFF. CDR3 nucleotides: TGTGCCAGCAACAAAGGACCTGCGAACACTGAAGCTTTCTTT. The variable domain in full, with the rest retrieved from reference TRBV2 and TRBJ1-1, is EPEVTQTPSHQVTQMGQEVILRCVPISNHLYFYWYRQILGQKVEFLVSFYNNEISEKSEIFDDQFSVERPDGSNFTLKIRSTKLEDSAMYFCASNKGPANTEAFFGQGTRLTVV.

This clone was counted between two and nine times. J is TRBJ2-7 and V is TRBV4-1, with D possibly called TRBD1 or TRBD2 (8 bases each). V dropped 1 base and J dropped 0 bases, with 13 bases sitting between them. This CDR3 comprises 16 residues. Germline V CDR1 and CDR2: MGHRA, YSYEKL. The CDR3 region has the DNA TGCGCCAGCAGCCAAGGGACAGGGACTAGCTCCTACGAGCAGTACTTC. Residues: CASSQGTGTSSYEQYF.

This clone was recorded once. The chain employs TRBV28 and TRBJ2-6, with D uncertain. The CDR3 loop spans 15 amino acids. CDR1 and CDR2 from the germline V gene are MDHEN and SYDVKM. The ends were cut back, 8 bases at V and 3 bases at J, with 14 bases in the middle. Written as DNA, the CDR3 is TGTGCCAGCGGCCGAGCCGGCAATGGGGCCAACGTCCTGACTTTC. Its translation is CASGRAGNGANVLTF.

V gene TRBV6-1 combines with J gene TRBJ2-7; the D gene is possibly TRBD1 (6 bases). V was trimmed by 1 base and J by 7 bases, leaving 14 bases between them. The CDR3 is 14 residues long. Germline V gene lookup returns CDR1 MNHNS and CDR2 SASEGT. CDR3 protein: CASSEGGHGGEQYF. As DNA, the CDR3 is TGTGCCAGCAGTGAAGGGGGACATGGGGGAGAGCAGTACTTC.

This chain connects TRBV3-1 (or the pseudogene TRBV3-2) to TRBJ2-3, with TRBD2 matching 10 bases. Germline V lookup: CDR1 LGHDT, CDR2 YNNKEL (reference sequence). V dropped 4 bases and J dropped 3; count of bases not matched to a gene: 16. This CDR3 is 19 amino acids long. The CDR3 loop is CASSLGNLGRTSGTDTQYF. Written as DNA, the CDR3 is TGTGCCAGCAGCCTGGGGAATCTAGGACGGACTAGCGGAACAGATACGCAGTATTTT.

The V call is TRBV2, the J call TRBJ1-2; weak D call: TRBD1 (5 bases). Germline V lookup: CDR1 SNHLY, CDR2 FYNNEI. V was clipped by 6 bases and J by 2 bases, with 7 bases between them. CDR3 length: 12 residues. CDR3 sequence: CASSRGNYGYTF. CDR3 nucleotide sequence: TGTGCCAGCAGCCGGGGCAACTATGGCTACACCTTC. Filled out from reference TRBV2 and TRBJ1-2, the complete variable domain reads EPEVTQTPSHQVTQMGQEVILRCVPISNHLYFYWYRQILGQKVEFLVSFYNNEISEKSEIFDDQFSVERPDGSNFTLKIRSTKLEDSAMYFCASSRGNYGYTFGSGTRLTVV.

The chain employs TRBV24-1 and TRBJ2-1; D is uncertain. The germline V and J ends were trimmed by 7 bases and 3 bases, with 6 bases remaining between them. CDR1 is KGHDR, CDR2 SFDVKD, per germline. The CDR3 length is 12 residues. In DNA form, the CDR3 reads TGTGCCACCAGCCCCGACTACAATGAGCAGTTCTTC. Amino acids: CATSPDYNEQFF.

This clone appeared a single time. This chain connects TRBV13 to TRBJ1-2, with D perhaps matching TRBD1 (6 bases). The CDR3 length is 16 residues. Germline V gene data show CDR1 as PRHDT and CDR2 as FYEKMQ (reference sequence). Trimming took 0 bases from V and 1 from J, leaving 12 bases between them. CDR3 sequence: CASSLGGGHLNYGYTF. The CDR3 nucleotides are TGTGCCAGCAGCTTAGGAGGGGGACATCTTAACTATGGCTACACCTTC.

CDR3 DNA sequence: TGTGCCAGCAAACTAGGGGACAAATATGAGCAGTTCTTC. It is translated as CASKLGDKYEQFF. This sequence joins TRBV6-5 and TRBJ2-1; perhaps TRBD1 as D (6 bases). In germline, CDR1 is MNHEY, CDR2 SVGAGI. The CDR3 extends over 13 amino acids. The germline V and J ends were trimmed by 7 bases and 8 bases, with 15 bases remaining between them.

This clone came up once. CDR3 residues: CASSRGTGYGELFF. In DNA form, the CDR3 reads TGCGCCAGCAGCCGAGGGACAGGGTACGGGGAGCTGTTTTTT. The rearrangement joins TRBV4-1 to TRBJ2-2, with TRBD1 matching 9 bases. From germline, CDR1 is MGHRA and CDR2 YSYEKL. This CDR3 comprises 14 residues. With 4 bases clipped from V and 7 bases from J, the junction kept 4 bases outside the gene matches.

CDR3 residues: CASSLEGRTDTGELFF. CDR3 coding DNA: TGCGCCAGCAGCTTGGAGGGCCGAACGGACACCGGGGAGCTGTTTTTT. The gene calls are TRBV5-1 and TRBJ2-2; D gene unclear. The germline gives CDR1 SGHRS, CDR2 YFSETQ. The germline V and J ends were trimmed by 0 bases and 3 bases, with 12 bases remaining between them. This CDR3 is built from 16 residues. Full variable domain (rest looked up from reference TRBV5-1 and TRBJ2-2): KAGVTQTPRYLIKTRGQQVTLSCSPISGHRSVSWYQQTPGQGLQFLFEYFSETQRNKGNFPGRFSGRQFSNSRSEMNVSTLELGDSALYLCASSLEGRTDTGELFFGEGSRLTVL.